The 27 T cell receptor beta chains given below trace back to one sample, sequenced in a study of blood T cell repertoires in COVID-19. Produced via immunoSEQ multiplex PCR; TCRdb's table is partial and in-frame only. The table has about 240,000 clones, over 80% seen once. What was sequenced was peripheral blood. The receptor set was obtained from a man between 25 and 39 years old who had recovered from COVID-19.

This sequence joins TRBV3-1 (or the pseudogene TRBV3-2) and TRBJ2-5; tentatively, D is TRBD1 (6 bases). V lost 6 bases to trimming and J lost 5 bases, with 16 bases between them. Germline values: CDR1 LGHDT, CDR2 YNNKEL (reference sequence). CDR3 length equals 14 residues. The CDR3 DNA reads TGTGCCAGCAGAATAGCAGGGGAAGGGGAGACCCAGTACTTC. This gives the protein CASRIAGEGETQYF.

This rearrangement joins TRBV19 to TRBJ2-7, with 9 bases matching TRBD1. CDR1 LNHDA and CDR2 SQIVND come from the germline V gene (reference sequence). J was trimmed by 2 bases and V by 0 bases; bases with no gene match: 5. The CDR3 extends over 16 amino acids. The CDR3 DNA reads TGTGCCAGTAGTATAGAGGACAGGGGTACGACCTACGAGCAGTACTTC. The encoded protein is CASSIEDRGTTYEQYF.

The chain couples TRBV5-4 to TRBJ2-7, with a weak D call TRBD2 (6 bases). V was shortened by 0 bases and J by 3 bases, with 10 bases between the two germline ends. CDR3 size: 14 residues. Germline V CDR1 and CDR2: SGHNT, YYREEE (reference sequence). This CDR3 is CASSLGGGGYEQYV. In nucleotides, the CDR3 is TGTGCCAGCAGCTTGGGTGGGGGAGGCTACGAGCAGTACGTC.

As for this clone: Other nucleotide sequences from this sample produce the same CDR3. The chain carries TRBV18 and TRBJ1-1; D is uncertain. The length of the CDR3 is 14 residues. V was pared by 3 bases and J by 1 base, with 9 bases between. From germline, CDR1 is KGHSH and CDR2 LQKENI. In DNA form, the CDR3 reads TGTGCCAGCTCACCTGGCGAGGGGAACACTGAAGCTTTCTTT. Its protein product is CASSPGEGNTEAFF. Together with reference TRBV18 and TRBJ1-1, the CDR3 gives the full variable domain: NAGVMQNPRHLVRRRGQEARLRCSPMKGHSHVYWYRQLPEEGLKFMVYLQKENIIDESGMPKERFSAEFPKEGPSILRIQQVVRGDSAAYFCASSPGEGNTEAFFGQGTRLTVV.

The CDR3 loop reads CASRTGTGEKLFF. The CDR3 DNA is TGCGCCAGCAGGACAGGCACGGGTGAAAAACTGTTTTTT. J is TRBJ1-4 and V is TRBV4-1, with D tentatively TRBD1 (6 bases). The V gene's germline CDR1 is MGHRA and CDR2 YSYEKL. CDR3 length equals 13 residues. The germline V and J ends were trimmed by 6 bases and 7 bases, with 12 bases remaining between them.

The rearrangement uses TRBV6-5 and TRBJ1-2; unclear D gene. The CDR3 has 13 residues. Germline values: CDR1 MNHEY, CDR2 SVGAGI. The V end was cut by 2 bases, the J end by 7 bases, with 11 bases between. CDR3 DNA sequence: TGTGCCAGCAGTTACGCGAACGGGGTTGGCTACACCTTC. It encodes CASSYANGVGYTF.

The rearrangement links TRBV7-9 to TRBJ2-2; TRBD1 matches at 7 bases. V lost 4 bases, J lost 0 bases, and 11 bases stayed unmatched. Germline V gives CDR1 SEHNR, CDR2 FQNEAQ (reference sequence). The CDR3 covers 18 residues. The CDR3 protein is CASSSEDRFDANTGELFF. CDR3 bases: TGTGCCAGCAGCTCGGAGGACAGGTTCGACGCGAACACCGGGGAGCTGTTTTTT.

This clone was found once. The CDR3 loop is CASSSPSAGDTDTQYF. CDR3 sequence (DNA): TGTGCCAGCAGTTCCCCCAGCGCGGGGGACACAGATACGCAGTATTTT. V is TRBV28 and J is TRBJ2-3; 7 positions agree with TRBD2. This CDR3 contains 16 residues. V was pared by 4 bases and J by 2 bases, with 9 bases of the junction left unmatched. The V gene's germline CDR1 is MDHEN and CDR2 SYDVKM.

The chain uses TRBV6-5 and TRBJ2-3; D might be TRBD2 (5 bases). V lost 0 bases and J 1 base, leaving 5 bases between the germline ends. CDR1 and CDR2 from the germline V gene are MNHEY and SVGAGI. The CDR3 loop spans 14 amino acids. This CDR3 is CASSYSGGTDTQYF. The DNA for the CDR3 is TGTGCCAGCAGTTACTCGGGAGGCACAGATACGCAGTATTTT.

V and J are TRBV6-1 and TRBJ2-7, with 8 bases fitting TRBD2. CDR1 is MNHNS and CDR2 is SASEGT in the germline V gene. This CDR3 has 15 amino acids. After removal of 3 bases from V and 7 bases from J, the junction contained 11 bases not matched to a gene. CDR3 nucleotides: TGTGCCAGCAGTGACCGACGCGCGGGGGGCCGGGAGCAGTACTTC. It specifies CASSDRRAGGREQYF.

The chain carries TRBV6-1 and TRBJ2-3; the D is unclear. Germline V gives CDR1 MNHNS, CDR2 SASEGT. Trimming shortened V by 2 bases and J by 5 bases, and 11 bases separated the two germline ends. CDR3 size: 14 residues. CDR3 DNA sequence: TGTGCCAGCAGTGAATCCAGATTTGGAGATACGCAGTATTTT. Encoded protein: CASSESRFGDTQYF.

This clone came up a few times. The rearrangement uses TRBV27 and TRBJ1-6; D is possibly TRBD1 (6 bases). The CDR3 contains 15 residues. Germline-derived CDR1 and CDR2 are MNHEY and SMNVEV (reference sequence). Trimming removed 4 bases at V and 3 bases at J, with 10 bases between. CDR3 coding DNA: TGTGCCAGCAGTTCCCTGGACAGCTATAATTCACCCCTCCACTTT. Protein: CASSSLDSYNSPLHF.

The V and J genes are TRBV6-1 and TRBJ2-5; 11 nucleotides match TRBD2. This CDR3 is built from 18 residues. V lost 2 bases to trimming and J lost 2 bases; unmatched junction nucleotides: 10. Germline V gene sequence: CDR1 MNHNS, CDR2 SASEGT. Written as DNA, the CDR3 is TGTGCCAGCAGTGAAATGGGTTTTAGCGGGGGGGGGCAAGAGACCCAGTACTTC. Its protein is CASSEMGFSGGGQETQYF.

This clone was observed once. V usage is TRBV18 and J usage is TRBJ1-2; unclear D gene. The V end was cut by 2 bases, the J end by 5 bases, with 6 bases between. The CDR3 runs 12 residues. Germline V CDR1 and CDR2: KGHSH, LQKENI. CDR3: CASSPESYGYTF. CDR3 nucleotide sequence: TGTGCCAGCTCACCAGAGTCGTATGGCTACACCTTC.

In nucleotides, the CDR3 is TGTGCCAGCAGCCAAGACCTCGGACAGGGTACCAACGGGGAGCTGTTTTTT. Amino acid sequence: CASSQDLGQGTNGELFF. The genes are TRBV14 and TRBJ2-2; 8 bases are a match to TRBD1. The germline V gene has CDR1 SGHDN and CDR2 FVKESK. J lost 7 bases, V lost 0 bases, and 10 bases had no gene match. This CDR3 is built from 17 residues.

Here the CDR3 reads CASSTRLAGRIETQYF. CDR3 sequence (DNA): TGCGCCAGCAGCACCCGACTAGCAGGTAGAATAGAGACCCAGTACTTC. The chain couples TRBV5-1 to TRBJ2-5, with 7 bases fitting TRBD2. CDR3 size: 16 residues. The germline CDR1 and CDR2 sequences are SGHRS and YFSETQ. J was trimmed by 4 bases and V by 4 bases; bases with no gene match: 13.

The V call is TRBV7-9, the J call TRBJ1-1; 10 nucleotides agree with TRBD1. V lost 6 bases, J lost 8 bases, and 3 bases stayed unmatched. From germline, CDR1 is SEHNR and CDR2 FQNEAQ (reference sequence). The CDR3 runs 12 residues. As DNA, the CDR3 is TGTGCCAGCAGAAGACAGGGGGCCGAAGCTTTCTTT. Translation: CASRRQGAEAFF.

The chain carries TRBV19 and TRBJ2-1; 8 nucleotides align to TRBD1. Germline assignment: CDR1 LNHDA and CDR2 SQIVND (reference sequence). V lost 10 bases, J lost 4 bases, and 6 bases stayed unmatched. This CDR3 is 13 amino acids long. The CDR3 DNA is TGTGCCACCGGTGGACAGGGATACAATGAGCAGTTCTTC. Translated, it gives CATGGQGYNEQFF.

The chain links TRBV5-1 to TRBJ1-2; a weak D match, TRBD1 (5 bases). The CDR3 spans 17 residues. The V gene lost 7 bases and the J gene lost 0 bases, with 22 bases spanning the gap. The germline V gene encodes CDR1 SGHRS and CDR2 YFSETQ. The CDR3 sequence: CASPREGTATPNYGYTF. In DNA form, the CDR3 reads TGCGCCAGCCCAAGGGAAGGGACTGCAACCCCTAACTATGGCTACACCTTC.

The V gene is TRBV27, the J gene TRBJ2-3, with D unresolved. Germline loops: CDR1 MNHEY, CDR2 SMNVEV (reference sequence). V dropped 5 bases and J dropped 2 bases, with 11 bases sitting between them. CDR3 length equals 14 residues. The CDR3: CASSPRSFTDTQYF. CDR3 DNA: TGTGCCAGCAGTCCGCGTTCGTTCACAGATACGCAGTATTTT.

The gene calls are TRBV18 and TRBJ2-1; TRBD2 matches at 9 bases. J gave up 9 bases and V 4 bases, and 10 bases lay outside the gene matches. This CDR3 is built from 15 residues. CDR1 is KGHSH, CDR2 LQKENI, per germline. The CDR3, as DNA: TGTGCCAGCTCACTAAAGGGACTAGCTTCTGGTGAGCAGTTCTTC. This gives the protein CASSLKGLASGEQFF.

The gene calls are TRBV27 and TRBJ1-2; tentatively, D is TRBD1 (5 bases). Germline V gene lookup returns CDR1 MNHEY and CDR2 SMNVEV (reference sequence). The V and J ends lost 2 bases and 2 bases respectively, with 12 bases between them. The CDR3 sequence is 15 residues long. The CDR3 protein is CASSLHGGANYGYTF. The CDR3 nucleotides are TGTGCCAGCAGTTTACACGGGGGTGCAAACTATGGCTACACCTTC.

V and J are TRBV7-2 and TRBJ2-2; D remains ambiguous. V lost 5 bases and J 4 bases, leaving 11 bases between the germline ends. Per germline, CDR1 SGHTA and CDR2 FQGNSA. The CDR3 totals 14 residues. CDR3 sequence reads: CASSPPPGTGELFF. The CDR3 DNA reads as TGTGCCAGCAGCCCTCCACCGGGCACCGGGGAGCTGTTTTTT.

The V gene is TRBV28, the J gene TRBJ1-5; TRBD1 aligns across 7 bases. The V segment lost 3 bases and the J segment 2 bases; nucleotides outside the gene matches: 7. Germline V gives CDR1 MDHEN, CDR2 SYDVKM. The CDR3 is made up of 16 amino acids. Here the CDR3 DNA reads TGTGCCAGCAGTTTGAAGGGGGCGCGAGGCAATCAGCCCCAGCATTTT. Protein sequence: CASSLKGARGNQPQHF.

The chain couples TRBV5-1 to TRBJ2-1, with TRBD1 identical over 12 bases. The trim removed 4 bases at V and 7 bases at J, leaving 6 bases unmatched. The CDR3 length is 15 residues. CDR1 is SGHRS and CDR2 is YFSETQ in the germline V gene. This CDR3 is CASSQGQGAWNEQFF. The CDR3 nucleotides are TGCGCCAGCAGCCAGGGACAGGGGGCCTGGAATGAGCAGTTCTTC.

The V and J genes are TRBV6-6 and TRBJ1-3; D not resolved. CDR1 and CDR2 (germline): MNHNY, SVGAGI (reference sequence). The CDR3 has 15 amino acids. Trimming shortened V by 11 bases and J by 3 bases, and 20 bases separated the two germline ends. The CDR3 sequence is CAARAPGIRGNTIYF. CDR3 nucleotide sequence: TGTGCCGCGAGGGCCCCGGGGATCCGTGGAAACACCATATATTTT.

This clone was seen a handful of times. This chain links TRBV4-1 with TRBJ1-6; D unresolved. The CDR3 is 14 residues long. Germline CDR1 and CDR2: MGHRA and YSYEKL. Trimming stripped 3 bases from V and 7 bases from J, with 10 bases between. The CDR3 nucleotides are TGCGCCAGCAGCCAGTTACAGCTAAATTCACCCCTCCACTTT. Its protein is CASSQLQLNSPLHF.